A single sample is the source of the 23 T cell receptor beta chains below, sequenced in a study of blood T cell repertoires in COVID-19. Clones were sequenced by immunoSEQ multiplex PCR, and TCRdb holds only the in-frame ones, with some missing. The data show about 320,000 clones, with approximately 88% seen just once and 1.5% to 2% held by the top ten. Material for sequencing was peripheral blood. These receptors were collected from a woman younger than 45 with COVID-19, enrolled during active disease.

This clone was observed a single time. The rearrangement joins TRBV3-1 (or the pseudogene TRBV3-2) to TRBJ1-3; TRBD1 might be the D (5 bases). Looked up from germline, CDR1 is LGHDT and CDR2 is YNNKEL (reference sequence). This CDR3 is built from 15 residues. V dropped 1 base and J dropped 2 bases, with 9 bases sitting between them. The CDR3 loop is CASSQVSRAGNTIYF. DNA for the CDR3: TGTGCCAGCAGCCAAGTGAGCAGGGCTGGAAACACCATATATTTT.

This chain connects TRBV7-9 to TRBJ2-1, with 8 bases identical to TRBD1. CDR3 length: 16 amino acids. Germline lookup yields CDR1 SEHNR and CDR2 FQNEAQ (reference sequence). The junction had 13 bases not matched to a gene; V was cut back by 5 bases and J by 7 bases. DNA of the CDR3: TGTGCCAGCAGCACCAGACAGGGGCGAGGTAAGAATGAGCAGTTCTTC. This encodes CASSTRQGRGKNEQFF.

The rearrangement uses TRBV9 and TRBJ1-1, with no clear D. Between the trimmed V and J ends, which lost 1 base and 1 base, there was a span of 8 bases. Germline values: CDR1 SGDLS, CDR2 YYNGEE. The CDR3 has 14 residues. The CDR3 loop reads CASSVIAENTEAFF. CDR3 in DNA: TGTGCCAGCAGCGTAATCGCGGAGAACACTGAAGCTTTCTTT.

The V call is TRBV9, the J call TRBJ2-3; 10 bases line up with TRBD2. Looked up from germline, CDR1 is SGDLS and CDR2 is YYNGEE. The CDR3 is 17 residues long. J was trimmed by 1 base and V by 0 bases; bases with no gene match: 5. The CDR3 sequence: CASSVGASGGRTDTQYF. The CDR3 DNA reads as TGTGCCAGCAGCGTAGGAGCTAGCGGGGGTCGCACAGATACGCAGTATTTT.

The chain carries TRBV7-9 and TRBJ2-1; 8 bases line up with TRBD2. Germline loops: CDR1 SEHNR, CDR2 FQNEAQ (reference sequence). With V trimmed by 1 base and J by 9 bases, 5 bases remained unmatched. The CDR3 has 14 residues. CDR3 loop: CASSLVSGGFEQFF. The CDR3 DNA is TGTGCCAGCAGCTTAGTTTCGGGGGGGTTTGAGCAGTTCTTC.

V usage is TRBV23-1 and J usage is TRBJ2-1; D is perhaps TRBD2 (6 bases). TRBV23-1 has ORF status, its function being uncertain. Trimming left V 4 bases short and J 5 bases short, with 12 bases between. This CDR3 spans 14 amino acids. The CDR3 DNA reads TGCGCCAGCAGTCCCCGTACGGGGGACAATGAGCAGTTCTTC. Residues: CASSPRTGDNEQFF.

The count of this clone is one. The chain recombines TRBV18 with TRBJ1-5, with D unclear. Per germline, CDR1 KGHSH and CDR2 LQKENI. This CDR3 spans 15 amino acids. Trimming left V 1 base short and J 3 bases short, with 10 bases between. CDR3 nucleotides: TGTGCCAGCTCACCACTGTCAGGCCTCAATCAGCCCCAGCATTTT. Translated: CASSPLSGLNQPQHF.

J is TRBJ2-7 and V is TRBV7-2, with 9 bases lining up with TRBD1. J lost 3 bases, V lost 4 bases, and 1 base had no gene match. The CDR3 is 13 residues long. Germline CDR1 and CDR2: SGHTA and FQGNSA. The chain's CDR3 is CASSWDRDYEQYV. CDR3 sequence (DNA): TGTGCCAGCAGCTGGGACAGGGACTACGAGCAGTACGTC.

The chain joins TRBV28 to TRBJ1-5; 10 nucleotides line up with TRBD1. CDR1 MDHEN and CDR2 SYDVKM come from the germline V gene. The V and J ends lost 5 bases and 6 bases, in that order; junction bases with no gene match: 4. The CDR3 spans 14 residues. CDR3 coding DNA: TGTGCCAGCAGTGGCGGGACAGGGGTTCAGCCCCAGCATTTT. Translation gives CASSGGTGVQPQHF. The full variable domain, with the rest looked up from reference TRBV28 and TRBJ1-5, is DVKVTQSSRYLVKRTGEKVFLECVQDMDHENMFWYRQDPGLGLRLIYFSYDVKMKEKGDIPEGYSVSREKKERFSLILESASTNQTSMYLCASSGGTGVQPQHFGDGTRLSIL.

The DNA of the CDR3 is TGTGCCAGCAGTGAAGGCCTACTAGCGTTCAAGGAGCAGTTCTTC. Protein: CASSEGLLAFKEQFF. The chain uses TRBV6-1 and TRBJ2-1; 7 positions match TRBD2. The length of the CDR3 is 15 residues. Germline V gene lookup returns CDR1 MNHNS and CDR2 SASEGT. With 1 base clipped from V and 10 bases from J, the junction kept 10 bases outside the gene matches.

V is TRBV2 and J is TRBJ1-3, with 7 bases that match TRBD1. The CDR3 extends over 20 amino acids. Germline CDR1 SNHLY, CDR2 FYNNEI. Trimming at V came to 0 bases and at J to 0 bases, leaving 14 bases not matched to a gene. The CDR3 region has the DNA TGTGCCAGCAGTGAAGCCGGGACAGTATTCGCCTACCTCTCTGGAAACACCATATATTTT. Translated: CASSEAGTVFAYLSGNTIYF. Full variable domain (missing parts from reference TRBV2 and TRBJ1-3): EPEVTQTPSHQVTQMGQEVILRCVPISNHLYFYWYRQILGQKVEFLVSFYNNEISEKSEIFDDQFSVERPDGSNFTLKIRSTKLEDSAMYFCASSEAGTVFAYLSGNTIYFGEGSWLTVV.

The chain couples TRBV21-1 to TRBJ2-2; whether TRBD1, the table's D call, matches the DNA was not checked. TRBV21-1 is listed as a pseudogene. The CDR3 has 17 residues. The CDR3 DNA follows: TGTGCCAGCAGCAAAGCCAATCCCAGGGGGAACACCGGGGAGCTGTTTTTT. It specifies CASSKANPRGNTGELFF.

The J gene is TRBJ1-2, the V gene TRBV24-1; 8 nucleotides agree with TRBD1. Losses at the gene ends were 9 bases for V and 0 bases for J; bases not matched to a gene: 5. CDR1 and CDR2 from the germline V gene are KGHDR and SFDVKD. The CDR3 loop spans 14 amino acids. The CDR3 sequence is CATGGTGANYGYTF. DNA for the CDR3: TGTGCCACCGGGGGGACAGGCGCTAACTATGGCTACACCTTC.

This rearrangement joins TRBV27 to TRBJ2-1; a possible D gene is TRBD2 (6 bases). The V gene's germline CDR1 is MNHEY and CDR2 SMNVEV (reference sequence). Trimming left V 4 bases short and J 6 bases short, with 13 bases between. The CDR3 totals 14 residues. This CDR3 is CASSYGGLFNEQFF. In DNA, the CDR3 is TGTGCCAGCAGTTACGGGGGACTTTTCAATGAGCAGTTCTTC.

The chain uses TRBV11-2 and TRBJ2-3, with D possibly being TRBD1 (5 bases). Germline CDR1 is SGHAT and CDR2 is FQNNGV. This CDR3 has 18 residues. Trimming took 1 base from V and 4 from J, leaving 21 bases between them. In nucleotides, the CDR3 is TGTGCCAGCAGCTTAGTCGGTTCGGCGCCAGGGCTAGCAGATACGCAGTATTTT. This translates into CASSLVGSAPGLADTQYF. The full variable domain, rest sourced from reference TRBV11-2 and TRBJ2-3, is EAGVAQSPRYKIIEKRQSVAFWCNPISGHATLYWYQQILGQGPKLLIQFQNNGVVDDSQLPKDRFSAERLKGVDSTLKIQPAKLEDSAVYLCASSLVGSAPGLADTQYFGPGTRLTVL.

About this clone itself: Other DNA sequences of this sample code for an identical CDR3. This chain joins TRBV3-1 (or the pseudogene TRBV3-2) and TRBJ1-6; D is undetermined. The CDR3 covers 12 residues. CDR1 and CDR2 from the germline V gene are LGHDT and YNNKEL (reference sequence). V was trimmed by 1 base and J by 10 bases, leaving 5 bases between them. In DNA, the CDR3 is TGTGCCAGCAGCCAAGGGCCGTCACCCCTCCACTTT. It specifies CASSQGPSPLHF.

V usage is TRBV5-5 and J usage is TRBJ2-3; 11 nucleotides match TRBD2. CDR1 and CDR2 from the germline V gene are SGHKS and YYEKEE (reference sequence). Unmatched junction bases numbered 10, after V lost 3 bases and J lost 1 base. The CDR3 contains 18 residues. CDR3 DNA: TGTGCCAGCAGCTCGCGCACCACTAGCGGGGGACGCACAGATACGCAGTATTTT. Translating gives CASSSRTTSGGRTDTQYF. Together with reference TRBV5-5 and TRBJ2-3, the CDR3 gives the full variable domain: DAGVTQSPTHLIKTRGQQVTLRCSPISGHKSVSWYQQVLGQGPQFIFQYYEKEERGRGNFPDRFSARQFPNYSSELNVNALLLGDSALYLCASSSRTTSGGRTDTQYFGPGTRLTVL.

This chain uses TRBV5-6 with TRBJ2-2; D is possibly TRBD1 (5 bases). The V and J ends lost 0 bases and 3 bases respectively, with 9 bases between them. The CDR3 covers 15 residues. CDR1 and CDR2 from the germline V gene are SGHDT and YYEEEE. This CDR3 is CASSLVDIYTGELFF. In DNA form, the CDR3 reads TGTGCCAGCAGCTTGGTGGACATATACACCGGGGAGCTGTTTTTT. Together with reference TRBV5-6 and TRBJ2-2, the CDR3 gives the full variable domain: DAGVTQSPTHLIKTRGQQVTLRCSPKSGHDTVSWYQQALGQGPQFIFQYYEEEERQRGNFPDRFSGHQFPNYSSELNVNALLLGDSALYLCASSLVDIYTGELFFGEGSRLTVL.

The chain is built from TRBV6-4 and TRBJ1-2; 7 nucleotides line up with TRBD1. This CDR3 contains 13 residues. The ends lost 7 bases at V and 6 bases at J; junction bases unmatched: 8. Germline V gene sequence: CDR1 MRHNA, CDR2 SNTAGT. The CDR3 protein is CASKGALNHGYTF. CDR3 coding DNA: TGTGCCAGCAAGGGGGCTTTGAATCATGGCTACACCTTC.

Only one count was recorded for this clone. CDR3 nucleotide sequence: TGTGCCAGCTCACCAAGTCTCCCGGGACAGGGTGGGGTATACGAGCAGTACGTC. Protein product: CASSPSLPGQGGVYEQYV. The genes are TRBV18 and TRBJ2-7, with 9 bases fitting TRBD1. Trimming took 2 bases from V and 4 from J; bases not matched to a gene: 15. The CDR3 is 18 residues long. Germline V gives CDR1 KGHSH, CDR2 LQKENI.

The chain has TRBV2 and TRBJ2-7; possibly TRBD2 for D (6 bases). CDR1 and CDR2 (germline): SNHLY, FYNNEI. The CDR3 has 14 amino acids. The ends were cut back, 7 bases at V and 4 bases at J, with 17 bases in the middle. The CDR3: CASTSPEGIYEQYF. The CDR3 bases are TGTGCCAGCACTTCGCCGGAGGGTATTTACGAGCAGTACTTC. Full variable domain (outside the CDR3, taken from reference TRBV2 and TRBJ2-7): EPEVTQTPSHQVTQMGQEVILRCVPISNHLYFYWYRQILGQKVEFLVSFYNNEISEKSEIFDDQFSVERPDGSNFTLKIRSTKLEDSAMYFCASTSPEGIYEQYFGPGTRLTVT.

The chain employs TRBV10-3 and TRBJ1-1; D gene uncertain. Trimming shortened V by 6 bases and J by 7 bases, and 15 bases separated the two germline ends. Germline CDR1 and CDR2: ENHRY and SYGVKD. The CDR3 is 13 amino acids. CDR3 sequence reads: CAIRGISGDEAFF. The CDR3 bases are TGTGCCATCAGAGGGATTAGCGGTGATGAAGCTTTCTTT.

The J gene is TRBJ2-7, the V gene TRBV28, with TRBD1 as a possible D gene (5 bases). CDR3 length equals 13 residues. V shed 4 bases and J shed 0 bases, with 7 bases lying between them. Germline V gives CDR1 MDHEN, CDR2 SYDVKM. CDR3 region: CASSSTVSYEQYV. As DNA, the CDR3 is TGTGCCAGCAGTTCGACAGTCTCCTACGAGCAGTACGTC.